The 17 T cell receptor beta chains given below trace back to one sample, sequenced in a study of T cell responses to AZD1222 COVID-19 vaccine. Assay used: immunoSEQ multiplex PCR; TCRdb lists only in-frame clones, some missing. The sample includes 150,000 to 200,000 clones, approximately 94% seen only once; the top ten take about 9.3%. Sequenced here: peripheral blood, sampled on day 0 of AZD1222 vaccination. The receptor source for this set is an adult in good health.

V and J are TRBV10-1 and TRBJ2-7; maybe TRBD2 (5 bases). Looked up from germline, CDR1 is WNHNN and CDR2 is SYGVQD (reference sequence). V lost 5 bases and J 3 bases, leaving 11 bases between the germline ends. The CDR3 covers 13 residues. CDR3 bases: TGCGCCAGCAGTAGGACTTATATCTACGAGCAGTACTTC. Translation gives CASSRTYIYEQYF.

The rearrangement uses TRBV5-1 and TRBJ2-7, with TRBD2 matching 9 bases. CDR1 is SGHRS, CDR2 YFSETQ, per germline. V dropped 6 bases and J dropped 6; count of bases not matched to a gene: 7. CDR3 length equals 13 residues. The CDR3 DNA reads TGCGCCAGCAACCCAGCGGGAGGACTCGAGCAGTACTTC. Encoded protein: CASNPAGGLEQYF.

V usage is TRBV29-1 and J usage is TRBJ2-7, with D uncertain. Germline CDR1 reads SQVTM; CDR2 reads ANQGSEA. This CDR3 contains 14 residues. The V gene lost 4 bases and the J gene lost 2 bases, with 15 bases spanning the gap. The CDR3 sequence: CSVGDPVVTYEQYF. CDR3 bases: TGCAGCGTTGGGGATCCCGTAGTAACCTACGAGCAGTACTTC.

The rearrangement joins TRBV25-1 to TRBJ2-1, with TRBD2 matching over 8 bases. This CDR3 is built from 14 residues. The germline V gene has CDR1 MGHDK and CDR2 SYGVNS. Trimming at V came to 11 bases and at J to 6 bases, leaving 12 bases not matched to a gene. The CDR3 sequence: CAASGGGWGNEQFF. In DNA, the CDR3 is TGTGCCGCCTCGGGGGGGGGCTGGGGCAATGAGCAGTTCTTC.

The V gene is TRBV11-3, the J gene TRBJ2-3, with 10 bases aligning to TRBD2. The CDR3 is 14 residues long. Looked up from germline, CDR1 is SGHNT and CDR2 is YENEEA. V shed 2 bases, J shed 7 bases, and the junction held 3 bases outside the gene matches. This CDR3 reads CASSLSSGSHTQYF. CDR3 sequence (DNA): TGTGCCAGCAGCTTATCTAGCGGGAGTCATACGCAGTATTTT.

The V and J genes are TRBV19 and TRBJ2-7; 11 bases align to TRBD2. V lost 4 bases, J lost 0 bases, and 2 bases stayed unmatched. CDR1 is LNHDA, CDR2 SQIVND, per germline (reference sequence). This CDR3 comprises 15 residues. This chain's CDR3 is CASSSGLAGSYEQYF. The DNA for the CDR3 is TGTGCCAGTAGTAGTGGACTAGCGGGCTCCTACGAGCAGTACTTC.

This chain connects TRBV27 to TRBJ1-1; D is undetermined. Germline CDR1 is MNHEY and CDR2 is SMNVEV (reference sequence). Trimming cost V 2 bases and J 1 base, with 11 bases left between them. The CDR3 length is 15 residues. The CDR3 is CASSLRGNPNTEAFF. In DNA, the CDR3 is TGTGCCAGCAGTTTACGTGGGAACCCGAACACTGAAGCTTTCTTT.

The chain combines TRBV11-2 with TRBJ1-1, with 7 bases aligning to TRBD1. Trimming cost V 6 bases and J 2 bases; bases outside gene matches: 12. CDR1 and CDR2 from the germline V gene are SGHAT and FQNNGV. The CDR3 spans 16 residues. The CDR3 nucleotides are TGTGCCAGCAGACCCACAGGGGTGGAGAGAAACACTGAAGCTTTCTTT. It translates to CASRPTGVERNTEAFF.

The rearrangement joins TRBV19 to TRBJ1-2, with D uncertain. CDR3 length equals 14 residues. CDR1 and CDR2 (germline): LNHDA, SQIVND (reference sequence). Trimming cost V 3 bases and J 2 bases, with 10 bases left between them. CDR3 DNA sequence: TGTGCCAGTAGTATGGAGACGCCGAACTATGGCTACACCTTC. Its protein is CASSMETPNYGYTF.

The chain combines TRBV6-5 with TRBJ1-3, with D uncertain. V lost 0 bases, J lost 0 bases, and 6 bases lay in between. CDR1 MNHEY and CDR2 SVGAGI come from the germline V gene. The CDR3 is 15 residues long. CDR3 loop: CASSYSGVSGNTIYF. The CDR3 nucleotides read TGTGCCAGCAGTTACTCCGGGGTCTCTGGAAACACCATATATTTT.

The chain uses TRBV11-3 and TRBJ2-7; D ambiguous. Between the trimmed V and J ends, which lost 2 bases and 3 bases, there was a span of 14 bases. CDR1 SGHNT and CDR2 YENEEA come from the germline V gene. The CDR3 is 15 residues long. The CDR3 DNA reads as TGTGCCAGCAGCTTAAGGACCGTTCTCCACTACGAGCAGTACTTC. Its translation is CASSLRTVLHYEQYF. Complete variable domain (other parts from reference TRBV11-3 and TRBJ2-7): EAGVVQSPRYKIIEKKQPVAFWCNPISGHNTLYWYLQNLGQGPELLIRYENEEAVDDSQLPKDRFSAERLKGVDSTLKIQPAELGDSAVYLCASSLRTVLHYEQYFGPGTRLTVT.

This chain uses TRBV5-1 with TRBJ2-4, with D possibly TRBD1 on 5 matching bases. This CDR3 has 18 residues. The V end was cut by 0 bases, the J end by 3 bases, with 19 bases between. Per germline, CDR1 SGHRS and CDR2 YFSETQ. The CDR3 bases are TGCGCCAGCAGCTTGGCGGACATATTTTCGCGAGGCAAAAACATTCAGTACTTC. It specifies CASSLADIFSRGKNIQYF. The full variable domain, with the rest looked up from reference TRBV5-1 and TRBJ2-4, is KAGVTQTPRYLIKTRGQQVTLSCSPISGHRSVSWYQQTPGQGLQFLFEYFSETQRNKGNFPGRFSGRQFSNSRSEMNVSTLELGDSALYLCASSLADIFSRGKNIQYFGAGTRLSVL.

The chain couples TRBV28 to TRBJ2-1; TRBD2 agrees at 7 bases. From germline, CDR1 is MDHEN and CDR2 SYDVKM. The V and J ends lost 2 bases and 0 bases, in that order; junction bases with no gene match: 13. This CDR3 is 19 amino acids long. CDR3 in DNA: TGTGCCAGCAGTTTAGCTCCGGGACTACAAATGGGCTCCTACAATGAGCAGTTCTTC. Translated: CASSLAPGLQMGSYNEQFF. Supplemented by reference TRBV28 and TRBJ2-1, the full variable domain reads DVKVTQSSRYLVKRTGEKVFLECVQDMDHENMFWYRQDPGLGLRLIYFSYDVKMKEKGDIPEGYSVSREKKERFSLILESASTNQTSMYLCASSLAPGLQMGSYNEQFFGPGTRLTVL.

The CDR3 region is CASSQMQWGNTEAFF. The CDR3 DNA reads as TGTGCCAGCAGCCAAATGCAATGGGGAAACACTGAAGCTTTCTTT. The chain carries TRBV27 and TRBJ1-1, with D uncertain. CDR3 size: 15 residues. The V end was cut by 6 bases, the J end by 2 bases, with 16 bases between. The germline V gene has CDR1 MNHEY and CDR2 SMNVEV (reference sequence).

The chain combines TRBV28 with TRBJ1-2; the D is unclear. The CDR3 totals 13 residues. Germline values: CDR1 MDHEN, CDR2 SYDVKM. The V and J ends lost 5 bases and 1 base respectively, with 8 bases between them. The CDR3: CASSIGSNYGYTF. The DNA for the CDR3 is TGTGCCAGCAGTATTGGAAGTAACTATGGCTACACCTTC.

The genes are TRBV10-2 and TRBJ2-1; 12 bases are a match to TRBD2. The CDR3 runs 17 residues. CDR1 WSHSY and CDR2 SAAADI come from the germline V gene. J was trimmed by 0 bases and V by 4 bases; bases with no gene match: 4. The CDR3 sequence: CASSALAGGRSYNEQFF. The DNA of the CDR3 is TGCGCCAGCAGTGCGCTAGCGGGAGGGCGCTCCTACAATGAGCAGTTCTTC.

The genes are TRBV6-4 and TRBJ2-3; D possibly corresponds to TRBD2 (6 bases). The V end lost 2 bases, the J end lost 3 bases, and 6 bases lay between the germline ends. This CDR3 has 13 amino acids. The V gene's germline CDR1 is MRHNA and CDR2 SNTAGT. In nucleotides, the CDR3 is TGTGCCAGCAGTGACCGGGAGACAGATACGCAGTATTTT. Protein sequence: CASSDRETDTQYF.